Shown below are 3 T cell receptor beta chains from a single sample sequenced in a study of T cells after posttransplantation cyclophosphamide. Sequencing was performed with immunoSEQ multiplex PCR; in TCRdb, only in-frame clones are kept and a portion is missing. The specimen gives under 25,000 clones without singletons; the ten biggest hold roughly 6.6%. Source material: PBMCs. The receptors stem from an older woman in good health, CMV-negative, and a related stem cell transplant donor.

This clone showed up many times. The rearrangement links TRBV6-5 to TRBJ1-1; possibly TRBD1 for D (5 bases). V was cut by 0 bases and J by 1 base, with 9 bases left in between. The CDR3 is 15 amino acids. Germline lookup yields CDR1 MNHEY and CDR2 SVGAGI. CDR3 DNA: TGTGCCAGCAGTTACTCGGGGCAGGGGAACACTGAAGCTTTCTTT. Translated: CASSYSGQGNTEAFF.

There are many counts of this clone. The chain combines TRBV27 with TRBJ2-2; D might be TRBD1 (5 bases). Per germline, CDR1 MNHEY and CDR2 SMNVEV (reference sequence). This CDR3 region has 15 residues. V lost 4 bases, J lost 1 base, and 10 bases lay in between. CDR3 residues: CASSSTVMNTGELFF. The CDR3, as DNA: TGTGCCAGCAGTTCGACAGTGATGAACACCGGGGAGCTGTTTTTT.

This clone has a handful of counts. The V call is TRBV27, the J call TRBJ2-1, with a weak D call TRBD1 (6 bases). The CDR3 runs 15 residues. V lost 5 bases and J lost 1, with 12 bases in between. Looked up from germline, CDR1 is MNHEY and CDR2 is SMNVEV (reference sequence). This CDR3 is CASSPRQVSYNEQFF. The CDR3 DNA sequence: TGTGCCAGCAGTCCAAGACAGGTGTCCTACAATGAGCAGTTCTTC.